What follows describes a single T cell receptor beta chain. Its specificity is unknown. Included in the TCR beta cDNA libraries were unique molecular identifiers. Using its own MiXCR run on the PCR reads, TCRdb lists one record per CDR3 protein. Of 650,000 to 850,000 distinct CDR3 sequences detected, just over 45% appear once; the ten largest clones hold roughly 5%. This sample was taken from a study of post-analysis software for immune sequencing data. Findings and caveats of the study: Strong co-clustering by F measure was evident for samples that had been prepared in the same batch. In patients, TRBV5-6, TRBV5-1 and TRBV20-1 belonged to five or six TRBV segments found more frequently than in controls.

Per germline, CDR1 SGHTA and CDR2 FQGTGA. CDR3 length equals 15 residues. The V gene lost 6 bases and the J gene lost 1 base, with 15 bases spanning the gap. This sequence joins TRBV7-3 and TRBJ1-1; no definite D call. The sequence came from a girl between 10 and 17 years old with multiple sclerosis. Input material: blood. In DNA, the CDR3 is TGTGCCAGCAGTTACACTGGACCGCCGAACACTGAAGCTTTCTTT. This codes for CASSYTGPPNTEAFF.